This paragraph covers one TCR beta chain sequence. Its antigen remains unknown. Trimming took off 4 bases at V and 1 base at J, with 18 bases between the two ends. This CDR3 comprises 17 residues. Germline V gene lookup returns CDR1 SGHDN and CDR2 FVKESK. Every single participant having HIV got treatment inside the United States. The sample belongs to a study of long-term antiretroviral therapy in people with HIV. The study, taken as a whole, reports: Relative to transplant donor controls, diversity remained lower despite increasing after ART.

The run of the v3.0 immunoSEQ assay was at survey level. Generated by immunoSEQ multiplex PCR, the TCRdb table keeps only in-frame clones and is missing some. This table holds 15,000 to 20,000 clones, 60% to 85% found once. V gene TRBV14 combines with J gene TRBJ2-3; no firm D call. The sequence was collected from a woman in her thirties or forties with HIV. Sequenced here: unsorted PBMCs, sampled 2.3 years after starting antiretroviral therapy. The CDR3 DNA reads TGTGCCAGCAGCCTTGCGGAAGAAAGAATCGGCACAGATACGCAGTATTTT. Its protein is CASSLAEERIGTDTQYF.